Sequencing of this TCR beta chain was carried out in a study of T-cell reconstitution after alpha-beta-depleted transplantation in children. Whole-study findings and limits: Counts and diversity of T cells one year after transplant came mostly from newly produced T cells. For some patients, TCRbeta diversity was high at day 60 because of recipient T cells and thymic progenitors that survived. Expanded clones from the graft, numbering several hundred, reportedly supplied alpha-beta T cells about two months after transplant.

About this clonotype: Antigen unknown.

Construction of the TCRbeta library involved unique molecular identifiers. Using its own MiXCR run on the PCR reads, TCRdb lists one record per CDR3 protein. The table lists about 900,000 distinct CDR3 sequences, 25% to 30% of them singletons. The clonotype comes from a boy under two years old who had a stem cell transplant for SCID, so the T cells may come from the graft donor. Sequenced here: PBMCs, mostly from graft donor cells, sampled 360 days after TCRalphabeta/CD19-depleted stem cell transplant.

The CDR3 DNA is TGTGCCAGCAGCTCCACAGGGGAGGAATACAATGAGCAGTTCTTC. Translated, it gives CASSSTGEEYNEQFF. The chain combines TRBV7-3 with TRBJ2-1; D is possibly TRBD1 (7 bases). Germline lookup yields CDR1 SGHTA and CDR2 FQGTGA. This CDR3 contains 15 residues. V was cut by 4 bases and J by 4 bases, with 14 bases left in between.